The TCR beta chain described here comes from a study of T cells in Graves' hyperthyroidism and ophthalmopathy. Findings of the study overall: Before onset, ophthalmopathy was predicted by the model a median around 6 months earlier.

Graves' hyperthyroidism is called stable when ophthalmopathy does not progress within 18 months. Out of 10 ml of fresh peripheral blood came the PBMCs. This CDR3 is 12 amino acids long. The V and J ends lost 7 bases and 5 bases respectively, with 11 bases between them. Looked up from germline, CDR1 is DFQATT and CDR2 is SNEGSKA (reference sequence). Amplified TCR beta CDR3 regions came from RNA transcripts. HTBI primers were employed in a first-round RT-PCR of the TCR CDR3. MiXCR, run by TCRdb on the multiplex PCR reads, gives a single entry per CDR3 protein. The data contain about 840,000 distinct CDR3 sequences, 35% to 45% of them seen just once; the ten biggest clones take up more than 7%. This clonotype was observed many times. Its antigen is currently unknown.

The receptor was isolated from a man aged 18 to 29 with Graves' hyperthyroidism. The specimen sequenced was blood. The chain employs TRBV20-1 and TRBJ1-4; D perhaps matches TRBD1 (5 bases). CDR3 sequence reads: CSVSGTNEKLFF. The CDR3 DNA reads TGCAGTGTTTCAGGGACGAATGAAAAACTGTTTTTT.